The 30 T cell receptor beta chains below were found in one sample sequenced in a study of beta chain features in type 1 diabetes. These receptors lack a known antigen. Study-level results: Within each of all four CD4+ subsets, Type 1 diabetes patients had TCRB CDR3s that were moderately but significantly shorter.

The whole isolated RNA underwent reverse transcription, so sequencing captured expressed TCRB transcripts. Profiled with immunoSEQ multiplex PCR; TCRdb holds only in-frame clones, not every one. The table records hundreds of thousands of clones, 10% to 15% of them present only once. The specimen was naive CD4+ T cells from blood. Receptors were obtained from a man aged 18 to 35 with type 1 diabetes.

This clone was seen more than once but under ten times. The chain links TRBV29-1 to TRBJ1-3; possible D gene TRBD1, 5 bases. The CDR3 is made up of 15 amino acids. Trimming took 4 bases from V and 3 from J, leaving 16 bases between them. The germline V gene has CDR1 SQVTM and CDR2 ANQGSEA. DNA for the CDR3: TGCAGCGTTGGTATACGGACACGAGGTGGAAACACCATATATTTT. It is translated as CSVGIRTRGGNTIYF.

This clone was seen more than once but under ten times. This chain uses TRBV14 with TRBJ1-6; D gene uncertain. Germline V gene lookup returns CDR1 SGHDN and CDR2 FVKESK. The V end was cut by 5 bases, the J end by 10 bases, with 6 bases between. CDR3 length equals 11 residues. CDR3 sequence reads: CASSTGSPLHF. The CDR3 DNA sequence: TGTGCCAGCAGCACTGGATCACCCCTCCACTTT.

This clone was counted only a few times. The J gene is TRBJ2-7, the V gene TRBV28; possible D gene TRBD1, 6 bases. Germline V gene data show CDR1 as MDHEN and CDR2 as SYDVKM. V was trimmed by 2 bases and J by 7 bases, leaving 15 bases between them. There are 14 residues in the CDR3. This chain's CDR3 is CASSLQGIKSEQYF. The CDR3 DNA is TGTGCCAGCAGTTTACAGGGGATTAAGTCGGAGCAGTACTTC.

The V gene is TRBV9, the J gene TRBJ1-4; 7 nucleotides match TRBD1. CDR1 and CDR2 from the germline V gene are SGDLS and YYNGEE. This CDR3 is built from 18 residues. V lost 1 base to trimming and J lost 0 bases; unmatched junction nucleotides: 9. The chain's CDR3 is CASSVSGTVRSTNEKLFF. The CDR3 nucleotides read TGTGCCAGCAGCGTAAGCGGGACAGTGAGATCAACTAATGAAAAACTGTTTTTT.

This chain joins TRBV6-5 and TRBJ2-7; D gene ambiguous. This CDR3 is built from 11 residues. From germline, CDR1 is MNHEY and CDR2 SVGAGI. Trimming took off 6 bases at V and 3 bases at J, with 6 bases between the two ends. CDR3 amino acids: CASSLNYEQYF. The DNA of the CDR3 is TGTGCCAGCAGCCTCAACTACGAGCAGTACTTC.

This rearrangement joins TRBV7-2 to TRBJ1-2; D is perhaps TRBD1 (6 bases). The CDR3 is 11 residues long. V was clipped by 4 bases and J by 13 bases, with 13 bases between them. Per germline, CDR1 SGHTA and CDR2 FQGNSA. The DNA of the CDR3 is TGTGCCAGCAGCTCAGGACAGCCTCCCACCTTC. Its translation is CASSSGQPPTF.

In its sample, this clone was seen a few times. The CDR3 bases are TGTGCCATCAGGCCAGGGACGAACACCGGGGAGCTGTTTTTT. Protein: CAIRPGTNTGELFF. This sequence joins TRBV10-3 and TRBJ2-2; tentative D call: TRBD1 (5 bases). The CDR3 contains 14 residues. With 6 bases removed from V and 0 bases from J, the gap between germline ends came to 8 bases. Per the germline V gene, CDR1 is ENHRY and CDR2 is SYGVKD.

CDR3 in DNA: TGTGCCAGCAGCCAGGGACTAGCGGGGGAGGAGACCCAGTACTTC. Its protein is CASSQGLAGEETQYF. The chain is built from TRBV4-2 and TRBJ2-5; TRBD2 agrees at 14 bases. Germline V lookup: CDR1 LGHNA, CDR2 YNFKEQ. The CDR3 runs 15 residues. V shed 3 bases and J 5 bases; nucleotides not matched to a gene: 2.

This clone was picked up a small number of times. The chain combines TRBV7-9 with TRBJ2-3, with TRBD1 matching over 7 bases. The CDR3 sequence is 16 residues long. The ends lost 5 bases at V and 1 base at J; junction bases unmatched: 9. The germline CDR1 and CDR2 sequences are SEHNR and FQNEAQ (reference sequence). CDR3 sequence reads: CASSDPRQGGTDTQYF. For the CDR3, the DNA is TGTGCCAGCAGCGACCCCCGACAGGGAGGCACAGATACGCAGTATTTT.

The chain couples TRBV5-6 to TRBJ1-3, with TRBD1 as a possible D gene (5 bases). V gave up 2 bases and J gave up 0 bases, with 15 bases separating them. CDR3 length: 17 amino acids. The germline CDR1 and CDR2 sequences are SGHDT and YYEEEE. CDR3 sequence: CASSLIGGDLSGNTIYF. The DNA for the CDR3 is TGTGCCAGCAGCTTAATTGGAGGGGATCTCTCTGGAAACACCATATATTTT.

This chain joins TRBV25-1 and TRBJ2-7; D remains unclear. Germline CDR1 reads MGHDK; CDR2 reads SYGVNS. The V and J ends lost 2 bases and 2 bases respectively, with 16 bases between them. The CDR3 loop spans 16 amino acids. The CDR3 sequence: CASSELNDGRTYEQYF. The CDR3 bases are TGTGCCAGCAGTGAACTCAACGACGGCAGAACCTACGAGCAGTACTTC.

The J gene is TRBJ1-2, the V gene TRBV29-1, with 7 bases lining up with TRBD1. Germline values: CDR1 SQVTM, CDR2 ANQGSEA. The CDR3 loop spans 16 amino acids. V gave up 6 bases and J gave up 5 bases; unmatched junction bases: 18. CDR3 loop: CSVAGQHWEGGYGYTF. CDR3 coding DNA: TGCAGCGTCGCGGGACAGCATTGGGAAGGAGGGTATGGCTACACCTTC.

This clone was recorded a few times. The chain has TRBV9 and TRBJ2-3; D is undetermined. The CDR3 covers 16 residues. Germline-derived CDR1 and CDR2 are SGDLS and YYNGEE. Between the trimmed V and J ends, which lost 5 bases and 3 bases, there was a span of 19 bases. The CDR3 loop reads CASSRVGQIATDTQYF. Here the CDR3 DNA reads TGTGCCAGCAGTCGAGTAGGGCAAATCGCGACAGATACGCAGTATTTT.

Regarding this clone: The same CDR3 also results from other DNA sequences found in this sample. This chain connects TRBV7-2 to TRBJ2-2; D is unclear. This CDR3 has 14 residues. V was pared by 1 base and J by 1 base, with 4 bases between. Germline V gene sequence: CDR1 SGHTA, CDR2 FQGNSA. The CDR3 DNA is TGTGCCAGCAGCTTAGGGGGGAACACCGGGGAGCTGTTTTTT. Translation gives CASSLGGNTGELFF.

The chain is built from TRBV7-9 and TRBJ1-1; D is unresolved. CDR3 size: 12 residues. V lost 7 bases to trimming and J lost 3 bases, with 9 bases between them. The V gene's germline CDR1 is SEHNR and CDR2 FQNEAQ (reference sequence). This CDR3 reads CASILRDTEAFF. CDR3 nucleotide sequence: TGTGCCAGCATCCTCCGGGACACTGAAGCTTTCTTT.

This clone was seen only a few times. In nucleotides, the CDR3 is TGTGCCAGCAGCTCGGTGGCCTACAATGAGCAGTTCTTC. As protein: CASSSVAYNEQFF. The V call is TRBV27, the J call TRBJ2-1; D gene ambiguous. CDR3 length: 13 residues. Between the trimmed V and J ends, which lost 6 bases and 2 bases, there was a span of 8 bases. Germline assignment: CDR1 MNHEY and CDR2 SMNVEV (reference sequence).

This clone occurred a few times. The V call is TRBV30, the J call TRBJ1-2; D is possibly TRBD1 (5 bases). This CDR3 is built from 13 residues. Germline CDR1 is GTSNPN and CDR2 is SVGIG (reference sequence). Trimming cost V 2 bases and J 6 bases, with 13 bases left between them. The CDR3 protein is CAWSNFLGDGYTF. CDR3 nucleotides: TGTGCCTGGAGTAACTTCCTAGGGGATGGCTACACCTTC.

The chain has TRBV9 and TRBJ1-1; D gene uncertain. With 3 bases removed from V and 10 bases from J, the gap between germline ends came to 13 bases. There are 12 residues in the CDR3. The V gene's germline CDR1 is SGDLS and CDR2 YYNGEE. This CDR3 reads CASSDVGNGAFF. CDR3 in DNA: TGTGCCAGCAGCGACGTGGGGAACGGAGCTTTCTTT.

The rearrangement uses TRBV6-1 and TRBJ1-5; D is uncertain. Per the germline V gene, CDR1 is MNHNS and CDR2 is SASEGT. The CDR3 consists of 14 residues. V was clipped by 3 bases and J by 7 bases, with 13 bases between them. The CDR3 DNA reads as TGTGCCAGCAGTGATAGGGCTGGGGAACAGCCCCAGCATTTT. Translating it yields CASSDRAGEQPQHF.

The chain carries TRBV10-3 and TRBJ1-5, with TRBD1 matching over 10 bases. V trimming: 6 bases; J trimming: 2 bases; junction bases outside the gene matches: 4. Germline loops: CDR1 ENHRY, CDR2 SYGVKD. The CDR3 sequence is 15 residues long. For the CDR3, the DNA is TGTGCCATCAGAGGGACAGGGGCAGGCAATCAGCCCCAGCATTTT. Its protein product is CAIRGTGAGNQPQHF.

This clone was counted only a few times. CDR3 in DNA: TGTGCCAGCAGCTTATTGGAGGACAGGGGGCACCTGAGGACCCAGTACTTC. It encodes CASSLLEDRGHLRTQYF. The V gene is TRBV7-8, the J gene TRBJ2-5; TRBD1 agrees at 11 bases. Germline-derived CDR1 and CDR2 are SGHVS and FQNEAQ. The CDR3 length is 17 residues. V gave up 2 bases and J gave up 7 bases; unmatched junction bases: 12.

This rearrangement joins TRBV19 to TRBJ2-1; TRBD1 agrees at 10 bases. CDR3 length equals 16 residues. The germline V gene encodes CDR1 LNHDA and CDR2 SQIVND (reference sequence). V trimming: 7 bases; J trimming: 10 bases; junction bases outside the gene matches: 16. The CDR3 loop reads CASTPGDRGHLTEQFF. The CDR3 region has the DNA TGTGCCAGTACCCCGGGGGACAGGGGACACCTCACCGAGCAGTTCTTC.

This chain connects TRBV6-5 to TRBJ2-7; tentatively, D is TRBD1 (6 bases). Trimming pared 8 bases from V and 3 bases from J, leaving 11 bases between. CDR1 is MNHEY, CDR2 SVGAGI, per germline. This CDR3 contains 12 residues. The CDR3 reads CASRDIDYEQYF. CDR3 coding DNA: TGTGCCAGCCGGGACATAGACTACGAGCAGTACTTC.

This clone was found a few times. The same CDR3 also results from other DNA sequences found in this sample. This chain uses TRBV18 with TRBJ1-1; D not certain. This CDR3 has 12 amino acids. The V and J ends lost 6 bases and 1 base respectively, with 6 bases between them. Germline CDR1 reads KGHSH; CDR2 reads LQKENI. The CDR3 DNA reads TGTGCCAGCTCGCCTACGAACACTGAAGCTTTCTTT. Amino acid sequence: CASSPTNTEAFF.

This clone was found a few times. The chain recombines TRBV10-3 with TRBJ1-1; 7 positions match TRBD1. The germline CDR1 and CDR2 sequences are ENHRY and SYGVKD. The CDR3 extends over 11 amino acids. With V trimmed by 10 bases and J by 10 bases, 9 bases remained unmatched. The CDR3: CASSYQGGAFF. The CDR3 DNA sequence: TGTGCCAGCAGCTATCAGGGGGGAGCTTTCTTT.

A single count supports this clone. The gene calls are TRBV30 and TRBJ1-3, with 8 bases identical to TRBD1. This CDR3 spans 16 amino acids. V was clipped by 0 bases and J by 1 base; unmatched bases: 5. Germline V gene sequence: CDR1 GTSNPN, CDR2 SVGIG (reference sequence). The CDR3: CAWSVRRTGSGNTIYF. The CDR3 DNA is TGTGCCTGGAGTGTTCGTAGGACAGGGTCTGGAAACACCATATATTTT. Full variable domain (rest looked up from reference TRBV30 and TRBJ1-3): SQTIHQWPATLVQPVGSPLSLECTVEGTSNPNLYWYRQAAGRGLQLLFYSVGIGQISSEVPQNLSASRPQDRQFILSSKKLLLSDSGFYLCAWSVRRTGSGNTIYFGEGSWLTVV.

This clone has more than one count but fewer than ten. The V and J genes are TRBV6-1 and TRBJ1-2; 8 nucleotides line up with TRBD1. J was trimmed by 3 bases and V by 1 base; bases with no gene match: 7. Germline V gene lookup returns CDR1 MNHNS and CDR2 SASEGT. The CDR3 has 16 amino acids. CDR3 in amino acids: CASSEVWTGWDYGYTF. As DNA, the CDR3 is TGTGCCAGCAGTGAAGTTTGGACAGGGTGGGACTATGGCTACACCTTC.

The table lists this clone with a few counts. CDR3 region: CAISVLEGVETQYF. The CDR3 nucleotides read TGTGCCATCAGTGTGCTTGAGGGTGTGGAGACCCAGTACTTC. This chain uses TRBV10-3 with TRBJ2-5; D possibly corresponds to TRBD2 (5 bases). Germline V gene data show CDR1 as ENHRY and CDR2 as SYGVKD. The length of the CDR3 is 14 residues. V lost 4 bases, J lost 5 bases, and 14 bases lay in between.

This clone was seen a few times. The chain recombines TRBV30 with TRBJ2-3; TRBD1 aligns across 8 bases. This CDR3 region has 16 residues. Germline V gene lookup returns CDR1 GTSNPN and CDR2 SVGIG (reference sequence). Trimming cost V 0 bases and J 2 bases; bases outside gene matches: 7. CDR3 in DNA: TGTGCCTGGAGTGTTGGGACAGGCCTCAACACAGATACGCAGTATTTT. The encoded protein is CAWSVGTGLNTDTQYF.

This clone showed up just a few times. The rearrangement uses TRBV19 and TRBJ1-1, with TRBD1 matching over 8 bases. V dropped 6 bases and J dropped 5; count of bases not matched to a gene: 8. The CDR3 is 14 residues long. Germline CDR1 is LNHDA and CDR2 is SQIVND (reference sequence). CDR3 nucleotides: TGTGCCAGTAGGGGGACAGGCCCTAGGACTGAAGCTTTCTTT. Protein product: CASRGTGPRTEAFF.